The 23 T cell receptor beta chains below come from one sample, sequenced in a study of memory CD4+ T cells and cytomegalovirus serostatus (dated by TCRdb to about 2019). The library was prepared using the immunoSEQ multiplex PCR assay. TCRdb stores this immuneACCESS table with in-frame sequences only. Part of the clones is absent; in the studies checked, under half of the shortfall reflects unresolved V genes, and no reason is known for the rest. The sample includes about 67,000 clones, with about 76% observed a single time. The ten largest clones capture roughly 4.7% of the sample. Single viable CD3+CD4+CD8-CD45RO+ cells were sorted as memory CD4+ T cells on a FACSAria II. Sequencing used memory CD4+ T cells from blood. These receptors all stem from an adult in good health and CMV-seropositive.

The chain has TRBV6-6 and TRBJ1-2, with D perhaps TRBD1 (6 bases). The CDR3 has 16 amino acids. The V and J ends lost 5 bases and 5 bases respectively, with 21 bases between them. CDR1 is MNHNY and CDR2 is SVGAGI in the germline V gene (reference sequence). In DNA form, the CDR3 reads TGTGCCAGCAGTAAATCAACAGGGCCGGTAGGGTATGGCTACACCTTC. This codes for CASSKSTGPVGYGYTF.

CDR3 loop: CASSLQGLVTRRDTGELFF. DNA for the CDR3: TGCGCCAGCAGCTTGCAAGGACTAGTTACCAGAAGGGACACCGGGGAGCTGTTTTTT. The chain joins TRBV5-1 to TRBJ2-2; TRBD2 matches at 7 bases. There are 19 residues in the CDR3. Germline CDR1 SGHRS, CDR2 YFSETQ. Germline trimming cut 1 base from V and 3 bases from J; bases unmatched to any gene: 15. Filled out from reference TRBV5-1 and TRBJ2-2, the complete variable domain reads KAGVTQTPRYLIKTRGQQVTLSCSPISGHRSVSWYQQTPGQGLQFLFEYFSETQRNKGNFPGRFSGRQFSNSRSEMNVSTLELGDSALYLCASSLQGLVTRRDTGELFFGEGSRLTVL.

This clone was counted a single time. The chain combines TRBV18 with TRBJ2-7, with D tentatively TRBD1 (6 bases). Between the trimmed V and J ends, which lost 3 bases and 4 bases, there was a span of 10 bases. The CDR3 has 13 residues. The germline V gene has CDR1 KGHSH and CDR2 LQKENI. The CDR3 sequence is CASSPRQAYEQYF. In nucleotides, the CDR3 is TGTGCCAGCTCACCGAGACAGGCTTACGAGCAGTACTTC.

The chain joins TRBV7-2 to TRBJ1-1, with D unresolved. Trimming took off 1 base at V and 3 bases at J, with 18 bases between the two ends. The CDR3 spans 17 residues. CDR1 SGHTA and CDR2 FQGNSA come from the germline V gene. CDR3 bases: TGTGCCAGCAGCTTAGATAGGCCCGTTGATTTGGACACTGAAGCTTTCTTT. Amino acids: CASSLDRPVDLDTEAFF.

This rearrangement joins TRBV5-1 to TRBJ2-3; 7 nucleotides agree with TRBD1. The CDR3 length is 16 residues. In germline, CDR1 is SGHRS, CDR2 YFSETQ. V shed 4 bases and J 0 bases; nucleotides not matched to a gene: 8. CDR3 sequence: CASSETGLTSTDTQYF. CDR3 sequence (DNA): TGCGCCAGCAGCGAGACAGGGTTAACTAGCACAGATACGCAGTATTTT.

This clone was observed once. The CDR3 nucleotides are TGTGCCAGTAGTATAGATCTAATCTATGGCTACACCTTC. It is translated as CASSIDLIYGYTF. The chain is built from TRBV19 and TRBJ1-2; D uncertain. Between the trimmed V and J ends, which lost 0 bases and 4 bases, there was a span of 6 bases. The V gene's germline CDR1 is LNHDA and CDR2 SQIVND (reference sequence). The CDR3 sequence is 13 residues long.

This chain joins TRBV6-5 and TRBJ1-2; possible D gene TRBD1, 5 bases. The CDR3 extends over 15 amino acids. Germline V gene lookup returns CDR1 MNHEY and CDR2 SVGAGI. V lost 0 bases and J lost 2, with 10 bases in between. The CDR3 sequence: CASSYSRDLNYGYTF. The CDR3 nucleotides read TGTGCCAGCAGTTACTCCCGGGACCTCAACTATGGCTACACCTTC.

This sequence joins TRBV2 and TRBJ2-5; D call uncertain. The V end was cut by 4 bases, the J end by 5 bases, with 5 bases between. CDR3 length: 11 residues. Germline values: CDR1 SNHLY, CDR2 FYNNEI. The CDR3: CASSAEETQYF. The CDR3 nucleotides are TGTGCCAGCAGTGCGGAGGAGACCCAGTACTTC.

The J gene is TRBJ1-2, the V gene TRBV19; no reliable D call. The CDR3 runs 14 residues. Trimming took off 7 bases at V and 1 base at J, with 13 bases between the two ends. CDR1 LNHDA and CDR2 SQIVND come from the germline V gene (reference sequence). CDR3 nucleotide sequence: TGTGCCAGTAATTTGGCAGCTCTTAACTATGGCTACACCTTC. Translating it yields CASNLAALNYGYTF.

This clone was seen a single time. The CDR3 sequence: CASSLDRGSEQYF. In DNA, the CDR3 is TGTGCCAGTAGCCTAGATAGGGGGTCCGAGCAGTACTTC. The rearrangement uses TRBV19 and TRBJ2-7; possibly TRBD1 for D (6 bases). The V end was cut by 6 bases, the J end by 6 bases, with 15 bases between. The CDR3 is 13 amino acids. Germline CDR1 is LNHDA and CDR2 is SQIVND (reference sequence).

The V gene is TRBV19, the J gene TRBJ1-3; 9 nucleotides agree with TRBD1. Germline V CDR1 and CDR2: LNHDA, SQIVND (reference sequence). Trimming cost V 5 bases and J 2 bases; bases outside gene matches: 7. The CDR3 extends over 16 amino acids. The CDR3 spells CASSPWDRVAGNTIYF. The CDR3 DNA is TGTGCCAGTAGTCCCTGGGACAGGGTAGCTGGAAACACCATATATTTT.

V usage is TRBV19 and J usage is TRBJ2-7; weak D call: TRBD1 (6 bases). Trimming stripped 8 bases from V and 3 bases from J, with 23 bases between. Germline V lookup: CDR1 LNHDA, CDR2 SQIVND (reference sequence). This CDR3 contains 16 residues. CDR3 sequence reads: CASSDKTGTSFYEQYF. The DNA of the CDR3 is TGTGCCAGTTCCGATAAGACCGGGACATCGTTCTACGAGCAGTACTTC.

The J gene is TRBJ1-2, the V gene TRBV7-2, with 7 bases matching TRBD1. The germline CDR1 and CDR2 sequences are SGHTA and FQGNSA. With 5 bases clipped from V and 8 bases from J, the junction kept 8 bases outside the gene matches. The CDR3 loop spans 13 amino acids. For the CDR3, the DNA is TGTGCCAGCAGCCATCGAGGGGGCAAGGGCTACACCTTC. Its translation is CASSHRGGKGYTF.

The J gene is TRBJ1-5, the V gene TRBV5-6; D gene uncertain. V was clipped by 1 base and J by 6 bases, with 14 bases between them. This CDR3 region has 15 residues. CDR1 is SGHDT and CDR2 is YYEEEE in the germline V gene. DNA of the CDR3: TGTGCCAGCAGCTTGTGGGCAGGCCACCCTCAGCCCCAGCATTTT. Protein sequence: CASSLWAGHPQPQHF.

V is TRBV4-3 and J is TRBJ2-1; no clear D gene. Per the germline V gene, CDR1 is LGHNA and CDR2 is YSLEER. The CDR3 extends over 17 amino acids. The V and J ends lost 1 base and 2 bases respectively, with 15 bases between them. CDR3 sequence (DNA): TGCGCCAGCAGCCAAGCTTTAACATCAGGCGCCTACAATGAGCAGTTCTTC. Protein product: CASSQALTSGAYNEQFF.

The chain has TRBV27 and TRBJ2-5; 11 bases are a match to TRBD2. Germline V lookup: CDR1 MNHEY, CDR2 SMNVEV (reference sequence). The length of the CDR3 is 17 residues. J was trimmed by 4 bases and V by 6 bases; bases with no gene match: 13. CDR3 nucleotides: TGTGCCAGCAGCCCTGGCGGGGCTAGCGGGAGGAGAGAGACCCAGTACTTC. Amino acids: CASSPGGASGRRETQYF.

This chain connects TRBV7-9 to TRBJ1-1, with D maybe TRBD1 (5 bases). Trimming cost V 1 base and J 0 bases, with 12 bases left between them. The CDR3 contains 16 residues. CDR1 is SEHNR, CDR2 FQNEAQ, per germline (reference sequence). The CDR3 DNA reads as TGTGCCAGCAGCTTAGTCAATAAGGGGTTGAACACTGAAGCTTTCTTT. Translation: CASSLVNKGLNTEAFF.

V is TRBV5-1 and J is TRBJ1-3; D is unclear. The V and J ends lost 4 bases and 3 bases respectively, with 11 bases between them. Germline CDR1 and CDR2: SGHRS and YFSETQ. This CDR3 is 14 amino acids long. DNA for the CDR3: TGCGCCAGCAGCGAGGGTAGTCTTGGAAACACCATATATTTT. It codes for CASSEGSLGNTIYF.

The chain couples TRBV11-2 to TRBJ2-5, with 12 bases identical to TRBD1. The CDR3 runs to 15 residues. CDR1 is SGHAT and CDR2 is FQNNGV in the germline V gene. The V and J ends lost 5 bases and 5 bases, in that order; junction bases with no gene match: 6. The CDR3 nucleotides read TGTGCCAGCAGCCCCGGGACAGGGGGCCGGGAGACCCAGTACTTC. It yields the protein CASSPGTGGRETQYF. Full variable domain (rest looked up from reference TRBV11-2 and TRBJ2-5): EAGVAQSPRYKIIEKRQSVAFWCNPISGHATLYWYQQILGQGPKLLIQFQNNGVVDDSQLPKDRFSAERLKGVDSTLKIQPAKLEDSAVYLCASSPGTGGRETQYFGPGTRLLVL.

The chain combines TRBV10-1 with TRBJ2-3; D gene unclear. Germline V CDR1 and CDR2: WNHNN, SYGVQD (reference sequence). Deletions cut 0 bases from V and 4 bases from J, with 14 bases between. The CDR3 is 16 amino acids. CDR3 sequence reads: CASSESRLARADTQYF. The CDR3 DNA is TGCGCCAGCAGTGAGTCGCGCCTGGCTAGGGCAGATACGCAGTATTTT.

This chain uses TRBV6-1 with TRBJ2-3; D gene uncertain. V was pared by 7 bases and J by 0 bases, with 5 bases between. The germline V gene encodes CDR1 MNHNS and CDR2 SASEGT. This CDR3 has 12 amino acids. CDR3 in amino acids: CASTPSTDTQYF. DNA of the CDR3: TGTGCCAGCACCCCTAGCACAGATACGCAGTATTTT.

The chain employs TRBV2 and TRBJ2-7; 11 bases agree with TRBD2. The J segment lost 0 bases and the V segment lost 3 bases, leaving 7 bases of the junction unmatched. Per germline, CDR1 SNHLY and CDR2 FYNNEI. The CDR3 covers 17 residues. The CDR3 bases are TGTGCCAGCAGTGAGAGACTAGCGGGACAATTCTCCTACGAGCAGTACTTC. Translated, it gives CASSERLAGQFSYEQYF.

The chain is built from TRBV2 and TRBJ2-5, with D unresolved. Deletions cut 2 bases from V and 2 bases from J, with 15 bases between. The CDR3 has 16 amino acids. CDR1 is SNHLY and CDR2 is FYNNEI in the germline V gene. The DNA for the CDR3 is TGTGCCAGCAGTGAAATTCGCGCTCGCGGACAAGAGACCCAGTACTTC. Translation gives CASSEIRARGQETQYF.